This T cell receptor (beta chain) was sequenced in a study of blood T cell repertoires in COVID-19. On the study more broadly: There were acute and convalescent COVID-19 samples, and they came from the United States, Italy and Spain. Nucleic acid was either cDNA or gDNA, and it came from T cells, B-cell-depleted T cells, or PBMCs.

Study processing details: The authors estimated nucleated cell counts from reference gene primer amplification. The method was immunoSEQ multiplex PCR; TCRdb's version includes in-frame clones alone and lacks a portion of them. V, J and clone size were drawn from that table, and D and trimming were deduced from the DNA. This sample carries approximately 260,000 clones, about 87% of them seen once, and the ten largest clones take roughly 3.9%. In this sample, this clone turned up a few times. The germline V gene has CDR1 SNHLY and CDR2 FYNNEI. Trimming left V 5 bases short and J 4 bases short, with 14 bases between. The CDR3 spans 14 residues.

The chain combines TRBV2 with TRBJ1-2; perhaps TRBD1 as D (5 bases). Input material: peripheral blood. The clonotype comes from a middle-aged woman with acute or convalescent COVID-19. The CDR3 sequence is CASSFRQQIYGYTF. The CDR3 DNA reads TGTGCCAGCAGTTTTCGACAGCAAATCTATGGCTACACCTTC. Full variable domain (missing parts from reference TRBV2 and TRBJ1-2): EPEVTQTPSHQVTQMGQEVILRCVPISNHLYFYWYRQILGQKVEFLVSFYNNEISEKSEIFDDQFSVERPDGSNFTLKIRSTKLEDSAMYFCASSFRQQIYGYTFGSGTRLTVV.